This T cell receptor beta chain came from a study of blood T cells in healthy people across ages. Alongside a J-beta primer mix, a sample-barcoded 5' primer served in a second PCR lasting about 7 to 11 cycles. TCRdb re-called the 5' RACE reads through MiXCR, storing one row per CDR3 protein. The sample lists fewer than 900,000 distinct CDR3 sequences, 30% to 45% seen once, with 10% to 15% in the top ten. This CDR3 contains 17 residues. Germline V CDR1 and CDR2: SGHTA, FQGNSA. Trimming cost V 2 bases and J 5 bases, with 21 bases left between them. The gene calls are TRBV7-2 and TRBJ2-5, with D tentatively TRBD1 or TRBD2 (6 bases each). The sequence came from a man younger than 30 in good health. Material: blood. CDR3 in amino acids: CASSLSARGAYPETQYF. CDR3 in DNA: TGTGCCAGCAGCTTATCCGCGAGGGGGGCCTACCCGGAGACCCAGTACTTC.